Presented here are 27 T cell receptor beta chains from one specimen sequenced in a study of cytomegalovirus exposure and HLA in healthy donors. Generated by immunoSEQ multiplex PCR, the TCRdb table keeps only in-frame clones and is missing some. The sample has under 150,000 clones; about 90% are singletons. Sequenced: PBMCs. These receptors all come from a woman under 30 in good health and CMV-seronegative.

V gene TRBV9 combines with J gene TRBJ2-1; 7 bases are a match to TRBD2. CDR3 length: 16 amino acids. The germline gives CDR1 SGDLS, CDR2 YYNGEE. After removal of 0 bases from V and 5 bases from J, the junction contained 8 bases not matched to a gene. In DNA, the CDR3 is TGTGCCAGCAGCGTAGGACCTGCCGGGAGGAACAATGAGCAGTTCTTC. The encoded protein is CASSVGPAGRNNEQFF.

The chain employs TRBV28 and TRBJ2-7, with a weak D call TRBD2 (5 bases). The CDR3 sequence is 16 residues long. V was trimmed by 5 bases and J by 3 bases, leaving 20 bases between them. CDR1 is MDHEN and CDR2 is SYDVKM in the germline V gene. CDR3 nucleotides: TGTGCCAGCAGTCCCGATTACTGGGTTGGAGGCTACGAGCAGTACTTC. Its protein product is CASSPDYWVGGYEQYF.

The sample holds a few counts of this clone. The J gene is TRBJ2-1, the V gene TRBV6-4; 11 positions agree with TRBD2. CDR1 MRHNA and CDR2 SNTAGT come from the germline V gene. This CDR3 is 15 amino acids long. The junction had 3 bases not matched to a gene; V was cut back by 5 bases and J by 3 bases. CDR3 DNA sequence: TGTGCCAGCAGTTCGCTAGCGGGGGGCTACAATGAGCAGTTCTTC. Amino acid sequence: CASSSLAGGYNEQFF.

This chain links TRBV27 with TRBJ1-2; 7 bases are a match to TRBD1. V lost 2 bases to trimming and J lost 2 bases; unmatched junction nucleotides: 5. Per the germline V gene, CDR1 is MNHEY and CDR2 is SMNVEV (reference sequence). The CDR3 consists of 15 residues. This CDR3 reads CASSLLSGGNYGYTF. Here the CDR3 DNA reads TGTGCCAGCAGTTTACTATCAGGGGGAAACTATGGCTACACCTTC.

This chain's CDR3 is CASTSGTGGPGNTIYF. CDR3 nucleotide sequence: TGTGCCAGCACATCAGGCACAGGGGGTCCTGGAAACACCATATATTTT. The chain links TRBV9 to TRBJ1-3; 8 nucleotides align to TRBD1. Trimming took 6 bases from V and 2 from J; bases not matched to a gene: 10. The CDR3 is 16 amino acids. Germline CDR1 and CDR2: SGDLS and YYNGEE.

This sequence joins TRBV28 and TRBJ1-2, with TRBD1 as a possible D gene (5 bases). The CDR3 consists of 15 residues. Germline V gives CDR1 MDHEN, CDR2 SYDVKM. V dropped 2 bases and J dropped 3 bases, with 13 bases sitting between them. The CDR3 DNA follows: TGTGCCAGCAGTTTAGCTACAGGAATCGACTATGGCTACACCTTC. Its protein product is CASSLATGIDYGYTF.

The CDR3 loop is CASSDGLAGDNEQFF. CDR3 in DNA: TGTGCCAGCAGCGACGGACTAGCGGGAGACAATGAGCAGTTCTTC. The V and J genes are TRBV9 and TRBJ2-1; 13 bases fit TRBD2. The germline V gene has CDR1 SGDLS and CDR2 YYNGEE. The CDR3 extends over 15 amino acids. The V and J ends lost 3 bases and 5 bases, in that order; junction bases with no gene match: 2. Full variable domain (remainder filled in from reference TRBV9 and TRBJ2-1): DSGVTQTPKHLITATGQRVTLRCSPRSGDLSVYWYQQSLDQGLQFLIQYYNGEERAKGNILERFSAQQFPDLHSELNLSSLELGDSALYFCASSDGLAGDNEQFFGPGTRLTVL.

Worth noting for this clone: A much bigger clone sits one base away, suggesting this may be a read error. This chain joins TRBV7-9 and TRBJ2-7, with 7 bases fitting TRBD2. This CDR3 is 13 amino acids long. Trimming at V came to 4 bases and at J to 2 bases, leaving 2 bases not matched to a gene. Per germline, CDR1 SEHNR and CDR2 FQNEAQ (reference sequence). The CDR3 sequence: CASSSSGTYEQYF. CDR3 bases: TGTGCCAGCAGCTCAAGCGGGACCTACGAGCAGTACTTC.

The chain is built from TRBV11-2 and TRBJ1-2; 7 bases are a match to TRBD1. This CDR3 has 12 residues. Looked up from germline, CDR1 is SGHAT and CDR2 is FQNNGV. Trimming cost V 5 bases and J 7 bases; bases outside gene matches: 4. DNA for the CDR3: TGTGCCAGCAGCCTCGACAGGGCTGGCTACACCTTC. Its protein product is CASSLDRAGYTF.

This chain joins TRBV19 and TRBJ2-7; 10 bases match TRBD2. The CDR3 runs 13 residues. The V gene end was trimmed by 8 bases and the J gene end by 2 bases; junction bases not matched to a gene: 3. Germline V gene data show CDR1 as LNHDA and CDR2 as SQIVND (reference sequence). In DNA, the CDR3 is TGTGCCAGTTCAGCGGGAGGGCCCTACGAGCAGTACTTC. Translation: CASSAGGPYEQYF.

V is TRBV27 and J is TRBJ1-2; possibly TRBD1 for D (6 bases). Germline V lookup: CDR1 MNHEY, CDR2 SMNVEV (reference sequence). The V and J ends lost 5 bases and 5 bases respectively, with 12 bases between them. The CDR3 runs 13 residues. As DNA, the CDR3 is TGTGCCAGCAGTCTCAGGGGCGGATATGGCTACACCTTC. As protein: CASSLRGGYGYTF.

The chain carries TRBV30 and TRBJ1-2; no clear D gene. Trimming shortened V by 4 bases and J by 4 bases, and 13 bases separated the two germline ends. The CDR3 consists of 13 residues. CDR1 is GTSNPN and CDR2 is SVGIG in the germline V gene (reference sequence). The CDR3: CAWTSGTLYGYTF. CDR3 sequence (DNA): TGTGCCTGGACCTCCGGTACCCTCTATGGCTACACCTTC.

The chain has TRBV5-1 and TRBJ2-7, with 12 positions matching TRBD2. The germline gives CDR1 SGHRS, CDR2 YFSETQ. V lost 3 bases, J lost 2 bases, and 6 bases stayed unmatched. The CDR3 length is 16 residues. This CDR3 is CASSYRTSGAPYEQYF. The CDR3 DNA reads TGCGCCAGCAGCTATCGGACTAGCGGGGCCCCCTACGAGCAGTACTTC.

The V gene is TRBV5-1, the J gene TRBJ2-3; 7 bases match TRBD2. V dropped 5 bases and J dropped 0; count of bases not matched to a gene: 9. The length of the CDR3 is 16 residues. Per the germline V gene, CDR1 is SGHRS and CDR2 is YFSETQ. The CDR3 spells CASRTALATSTDTQYF. CDR3 bases: TGCGCCAGCAGGACCGCACTAGCGACTAGCACAGATACGCAGTATTTT.

The rearrangement joins TRBV5-1 to TRBJ2-3; the D is unclear. The ends were cut back, 2 bases at V and 0 bases at J, with 7 bases in the middle. Looked up from germline, CDR1 is SGHRS and CDR2 is YFSETQ. The CDR3 is made up of 14 amino acids. CDR3 coding DNA: TGCGCCAGCAGCTTCACTTCTAGCACAGATACGCAGTATTTT. Amino acids: CASSFTSSTDTQYF.

The gene calls are TRBV27 and TRBJ2-3, with 15 bases identical to TRBD2. Germline V gene lookup returns CDR1 MNHEY and CDR2 SMNVEV (reference sequence). The CDR3 is made up of 20 amino acids. With 5 bases clipped from V and 1 base from J, the junction kept 13 bases outside the gene matches. The CDR3 nucleotides are TGTGCCAGCAGTCTATACAGTGGACTAGCGGGGGGGCCGGGCACAGATACGCAGTATTTT. Translation: CASSLYSGLAGGPGTDTQYF.

The rearrangement links TRBV27 to TRBJ1-2; tentatively, D is TRBD1 (6 bases). The CDR3 runs 14 residues. V was cut by 6 bases and J by 8 bases, with 19 bases left in between. CDR1 is MNHEY, CDR2 SMNVEV, per germline (reference sequence). Here the CDR3 DNA reads TGTGCCAGCAGCCATCTCACAGGGAATCAGGGCTACACCTTC. The encoded protein is CASSHLTGNQGYTF.

The chain is built from TRBV19 and TRBJ2-1; 12 bases match TRBD2. This CDR3 region has 16 residues. Germline CDR1 and CDR2: LNHDA and SQIVND (reference sequence). The junction had 13 bases not matched to a gene; V was cut back by 7 bases and J by 9 bases. The chain's CDR3 is CASIPPGTSGRREQFF. For the CDR3, the DNA is TGTGCCAGTATCCCCCCGGGAACTAGCGGGAGGCGTGAGCAGTTCTTC.

This chain connects TRBV6-6 to TRBJ2-1; a possible D gene is TRBD2 (6 bases). Per the germline V gene, CDR1 is MNHNY and CDR2 is SVGAGI (reference sequence). The CDR3 runs to 16 residues. The V gene lost 0 bases and the J gene lost 7 bases, with 16 bases spanning the gap. The CDR3 bases are TGTGCCAGCAGTTACTCTTACGGGAGTGCAGGTAATGAGCAGTTCTTC. Protein sequence: CASSYSYGSAGNEQFF.

This clone was counted a few times. The chain links TRBV19 to TRBJ1-5; 9 bases align to TRBD1. CDR1 is LNHDA and CDR2 is SQIVND in the germline V gene (reference sequence). J was trimmed by 2 bases and V by 1 base; bases with no gene match: 9. The CDR3 has 18 residues. CDR3 sequence (DNA): TGTGCCAGTAGTATAGGGCGACAGGGGGTTCTTGGCAATCAGCCCCAGCATTTT. Protein product: CASSIGRQGVLGNQPQHF.

This clone was counted once. This chain joins TRBV6-5 and TRBJ1-1; TRBD1 aligns across 9 bases. The CDR3 contains 15 residues. V shed 6 bases, J shed 1 base, and the junction held 6 bases outside the gene matches. Per germline, CDR1 MNHEY and CDR2 SVGAGI. This chain's CDR3 is CASRTRTGANTEAFF. The CDR3 bases are TGTGCCAGCAGGACCCGGACAGGGGCGAACACTGAAGCTTTCTTT.

This rearrangement joins TRBV5-4 to TRBJ2-5, with 10 bases aligning to TRBD2. The germline V gene encodes CDR1 SGHNT and CDR2 YYREEE (reference sequence). There are 16 residues in the CDR3. V trimming: 5 bases; J trimming: 0 bases; junction bases outside the gene matches: 7. CDR3 protein: CASRTGTSVYQETQYF. The CDR3 DNA reads as TGTGCCAGCAGAACCGGGACTAGCGTGTACCAAGAGACCCAGTACTTC.

The genes are TRBV6-4 and TRBJ2-7; maybe TRBD1 (5 bases). Trimming shortened V by 0 bases and J by 7 bases, and 22 bases separated the two germline ends. Germline V gives CDR1 MRHNA, CDR2 SNTAGT. The CDR3 is 17 residues long. DNA for the CDR3: TGTGCCAGCAGTGACTCTACCGATGGCTGGACGAAGGGGGAGCAGTACTTC. This codes for CASSDSTDGWTKGEQYF.

J is TRBJ2-1 and V is TRBV2; D perhaps matches TRBD1 (6 bases). The germline CDR1 and CDR2 sequences are SNHLY and FYNNEI. CDR3 length equals 13 residues. Trimming removed 8 bases at V and 0 bases at J, with 8 bases between. The CDR3 spells CASSDSSYNEQFF. For the CDR3, the DNA is TGTGCCAGCTCGGACAGCTCCTACAATGAGCAGTTCTTC.

This clone was counted between two and nine times. V is TRBV7-3 and J is TRBJ2-1; D may be TRBD2 (5 bases). From germline, CDR1 is SGHTA and CDR2 FQGTGA. The CDR3 has 12 amino acids. Trimming stripped 5 bases from V and 6 bases from J, with 8 bases between. The chain's CDR3 is CASSDTSNEQFF. CDR3 nucleotide sequence: TGTGCCAGCAGCGATACTAGCAATGAGCAGTTCTTC.

This sequence joins TRBV6-6 and TRBJ1-1, with 8 bases aligning to TRBD1. The CDR3 contains 14 residues. Germline trimming cut 2 bases from V and 4 bases from J; bases unmatched to any gene: 3. In germline, CDR1 is MNHNY, CDR2 SVGAGI (reference sequence). The chain's CDR3 is CASSYGQGGTEAFF. CDR3 sequence (DNA): TGTGCCAGCAGTTACGGACAGGGCGGCACTGAAGCTTTCTTT.

The chain carries TRBV5-1 and TRBJ1-1; possible D gene TRBD1, 5 bases. The CDR3 has 16 amino acids. The germline V gene encodes CDR1 SGHRS and CDR2 YFSETQ. The V end lost 0 bases, the J end lost 7 bases, and 19 bases lay between the germline ends. The CDR3 loop is CASSLAPGPPGDEAFF. DNA for the CDR3: TGCGCCAGCAGCTTGGCCCCGGGCCCCCCGGGGGATGAAGCTTTCTTT.